One and the same sample provided the 17 T cell receptor beta chains below, sequenced in a study of siplizumab effects on memory and regulatory T cells. Some clones are missing from TCRdb's copy, which holds only in-frame ones; the method was immunoSEQ multiplex PCR. The sample includes some 41,000 clones, 89% of them seen just once. The sample was naive CD4+ T cells sorted from blood. Receptor source: a human donor in good health.

The rearrangement links TRBV10-3 to TRBJ2-5; D perhaps matches TRBD2 (7 bases). The germline V gene encodes CDR1 ENHRY and CDR2 SYGVKD. V gave up 2 bases and J gave up 2 bases, with 18 bases separating them. CDR3 length equals 17 residues. The DNA for the CDR3 is TGTGCCATCAGTGAGAGCGGTGGCGGGGGCATACAAGAGACCCAGTACTTC. Translated: CAISESGGGGIQETQYF.

This chain uses TRBV7-3 with TRBJ2-3; D is unclear. This CDR3 contains 13 residues. CDR1 is SGHTA and CDR2 is FQGTGA in the germline V gene. Trimming shortened V by 3 bases and J by 6 bases, and 10 bases separated the two germline ends. The CDR3 sequence: CASSFLLWDTQYF. The CDR3 nucleotides read TGTGCCAGCAGCTTCCTTCTCTGGGATACGCAGTATTTT.

This rearrangement joins TRBV4-1 to TRBJ2-1, with TRBD2 identical over 8 bases. The J segment lost 8 bases and the V segment lost 2 bases, leaving 11 bases of the junction unmatched. The CDR3 runs 16 residues. The germline gives CDR1 MGHRA, CDR2 YSYEKL. The CDR3 sequence: CASSQILAGFGDEQFF. The CDR3, as DNA: TGCGCCAGCAGCCAAATCTTAGCGGGATTTGGCGATGAGCAGTTCTTC.

The V gene is TRBV5-8, the J gene TRBJ1-6; 8 bases match TRBD1. The germline CDR1 and CDR2 sequences are SGHTS and YDEGEE. J lost 6 bases, V lost 0 bases, and 5 bases had no gene match. CDR3 length equals 16 residues. The CDR3 here is CASSLVRGRFNSPLHF. As DNA, the CDR3 is TGTGCCAGCAGCTTGGTCAGGGGGCGTTTTAATTCACCCCTCCACTTT. Full variable domain (remainder filled in from reference TRBV5-8 and TRBJ1-6): EAGVTQSPTHLIKTRGQQATLRCSPISGHTSVYWYQQALGLGLQFLLWYDEGEERNRGNFPPRFSGRQFPNYSSELNVNALELEDSALYLCASSLVRGRFNSPLHFGNGTRLTVT.

The chain combines TRBV11-2 with TRBJ1-2, with 7 nucleotides matching TRBD1. The CDR3 is 15 amino acids. The V gene's germline CDR1 is SGHAT and CDR2 FQNNGV. V gave up 5 bases and J gave up 6 bases; unmatched junction bases: 12. The CDR3 loop is CASSPMTGLANGYTF. CDR3 nucleotides: TGTGCCAGCAGCCCGATGACAGGGCTCGCTAATGGCTACACCTTC.

Notes on this clone: The same CDR3 is also encoded by other DNA sequences in this sample. The chain uses TRBV19 and TRBJ1-1; 7 bases are shared with TRBD1. In germline, CDR1 is LNHDA, CDR2 SQIVND (reference sequence). The V gene end was trimmed by 1 base and the J gene end by 4 bases; junction bases not matched to a gene: 6. The CDR3 has 15 residues. CDR3: CASSIAAQGSTEAFF. The CDR3 nucleotides are TGTGCCAGTAGTATAGCTGCACAGGGGTCCACTGAAGCTTTCTTT. The whole variable domain, remainder taken from reference TRBV19 and TRBJ1-1, is DGGITQSPKYLFRKEGQNVTLSCEQNLNHDAMYWYRQDPGQGLRLIYYSQIVNDFQKGDIAEGYSVSREKKESFPLTVTSAQKNPTAFYLCASSIAAQGSTEAFFGQGTRLTVV.

J is TRBJ2-7 and V is TRBV30, with TRBD1 matching 9 bases. Looked up from germline, CDR1 is GTSNPN and CDR2 is SVGIG (reference sequence). CDR3 length: 15 amino acids. Trimming removed 1 base from V and 7 bases from J; junction bases left unmatched: 11. DNA for the CDR3: TGTGCCTGGAGTGCCGGGACAGGGTTTAGTTCGGAGCAGTACTTC. Protein: CAWSAGTGFSSEQYF.

CDR3 loop: CASSEVAGGGRADTQYF. The CDR3 DNA reads as TGTGCCAGCAGTGAAGTAGCGGGCGGGGGGCGCGCAGATACGCAGTATTTT. The rearrangement links TRBV6-1 to TRBJ2-3, with 8 bases matching TRBD2. This CDR3 comprises 17 residues. The germline gives CDR1 MNHNS, CDR2 SASEGT. Germline trimming cut 1 base from V and 4 bases from J; bases unmatched to any gene: 10.

The chain links TRBV7-3 to TRBJ2-1; no clear D gene. This CDR3 spans 13 amino acids. V was cut by 2 bases and J by 8 bases, with 10 bases left in between. The V gene's germline CDR1 is SGHTA and CDR2 FQGTGA. The CDR3, as DNA: TGTGCCAGCAGCTTATCGGGCCTGGATGAGCAGTTCTTC. Its translation: CASSLSGLDEQFF.

V is TRBV6-4 and J is TRBJ2-3; 11 bases match TRBD1. The germline CDR1 and CDR2 sequences are MRHNA and SNTAGT. The length of the CDR3 is 14 residues. V was clipped by 6 bases and J by 5 bases; unmatched bases: 4. The DNA of the CDR3 is TGTGCCAGCAGCAGGACAGGGGGCGAAGATACGCAGTATTTT. It encodes CASSRTGGEDTQYF.

The rearrangement joins TRBV7-6 to TRBJ1-1; D not resolved. The CDR3 is made up of 14 amino acids. Germline-derived CDR1 and CDR2 are SGHVS and FNYEAQ. Between the trimmed V and J ends, which lost 1 base and 6 bases, there was a span of 12 bases. The CDR3 nucleotides are TGTGCCAGCAGCTTAGTGGCGAGCTCCCCTGAAGCTTTCTTT. Encoded protein: CASSLVASSPEAFF.

V and J are TRBV11-2 and TRBJ1-6, with a tentative D call TRBD1 (5 bases). V was trimmed by 5 bases and J by 7 bases, leaving 15 bases between them. This CDR3 is 15 amino acids long. CDR1 and CDR2 from the germline V gene are SGHAT and FQNNGV. As DNA, the CDR3 is TGTGCCAGCAGCCTCCGGGGACTGCCAAATTCACCCCTCCACTTT. Translated: CASSLRGLPNSPLHF.

DNA of the CDR3: TGTGCCACCGGGACACCCTATCCCTACGAGCAGTACTTC. This translates into CATGTPYPYEQYF. The chain employs TRBV6-1 and TRBJ2-7; a possible D gene is TRBD1 (6 bases). The V and J ends lost 10 bases and 2 bases respectively, with 15 bases between them. Germline CDR1 and CDR2: MNHNS and SASEGT. CDR3 size: 13 residues.

In this sample, this clone turned up once. J is TRBJ2-1 and V is TRBV18; D call uncertain. This CDR3 has 15 residues. The ends were cut back, 3 bases at V and 0 bases at J, with 9 bases in the middle. Germline V gives CDR1 KGHSH, CDR2 LQKENI. CDR3 nucleotides: TGTGCCAGCTCACCTCTGGCGGTCTCCTACAATGAGCAGTTCTTC. Amino acid sequence: CASSPLAVSYNEQFF.

This clone appeared a few times. The rearrangement joins TRBV2 to TRBJ1-6, with D possibly matching TRBD1 (5 bases). Germline assignment: CDR1 SNHLY and CDR2 FYNNEI. V was pared by 4 bases and J by 4 bases, with 8 bases between. The CDR3 is 14 amino acids. The CDR3 coding sequence is TGTGCCAGCAGTGTTGGGGGTTATAATTCACCCCTCCACTTT. It specifies CASSVGGYNSPLHF.

The gene calls are TRBV18 and TRBJ1-5; possibly TRBD1 for D (6 bases). The ends were cut back, 3 bases at V and 6 bases at J, with 12 bases in the middle. This CDR3 has 14 residues. Per the germline V gene, CDR1 is KGHSH and CDR2 is LQKENI. CDR3: CASSPLQGSQPQHF. The CDR3 nucleotides are TGTGCCAGCTCACCGCTACAGGGCTCTCAGCCCCAGCATTTT.

The chain is built from TRBV5-4 and TRBJ1-2; D ambiguous. Trimming removed 1 base at V and 5 bases at J, with 6 bases between. The CDR3 spans 12 residues. Germline CDR1 and CDR2: SGHNT and YYREEE (reference sequence). In nucleotides, the CDR3 is TGTGCCAGCAGCTTGCCCCTATATGGCTACACCTTC. It specifies CASSLPLYGYTF. Complete variable domain (other parts from reference TRBV5-4 and TRBJ1-2): ETGVTQSPTHLIKTRGQQVTLRCSSQSGHNTVSWYQQALGQGPQFIFQYYREEENGRGNFPPRFSGLQFPNYSSELNVNALELDDSALYLCASSLPLYGYTFGSGTRLTVV.